This T cell receptor beta chain was captured by sequencing in a study of technical replicates of blood from several donors. Germline CDR1 and CDR2: LNHDA and SQIVND (reference sequence). With 5 bases removed from V and 9 bases from J, the gap between germline ends came to 17 bases. The CDR3 covers 14 residues. Data came from immunoSEQ multiplex PCR; TCRdb stores just in-frame clones and leaves some out. Among about 81,000 clones, 80% to 90% were seen once, and the ten largest hold roughly 3.7%. The genes are TRBV19 and TRBJ1-5; possibly TRBD1 for D (6 bases). The clonotype comes from a human donor in good health. Some clones in this sample may be carry-over from other donors' samples. Sequencing was carried out using PBMCs. The CDR3 bases are TGTGCCAGTAGTGTGATAGGTCGAGGGGGGCCCCAGCATTTT. Amino acid sequence: CASSVIGRGGPQHF.